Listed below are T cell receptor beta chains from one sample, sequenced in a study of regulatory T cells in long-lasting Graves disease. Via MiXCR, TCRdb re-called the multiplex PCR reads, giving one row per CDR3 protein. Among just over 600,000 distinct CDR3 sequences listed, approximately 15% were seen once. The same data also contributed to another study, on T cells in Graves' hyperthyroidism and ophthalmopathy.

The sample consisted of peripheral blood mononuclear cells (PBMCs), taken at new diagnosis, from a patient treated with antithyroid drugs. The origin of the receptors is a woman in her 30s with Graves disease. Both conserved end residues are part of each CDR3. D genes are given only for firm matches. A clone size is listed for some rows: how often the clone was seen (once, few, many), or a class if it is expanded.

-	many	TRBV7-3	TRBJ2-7	TGTGCCAGCAGCTTAGGGGGATCCGAAGCTTACGAGCAGTACTTC	CASSLGGSEAYEQYF
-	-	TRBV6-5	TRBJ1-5	TGTGCCAGCAGTTACACAAGTCCGGGACCGGAGACTTATAGCAATCAGCCCCAGCATTTT	CASSYTSPGPETYSNQPQHF
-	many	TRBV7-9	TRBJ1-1	TGTGCCAGCAGCTCTTTGGGGGGCTCAGATATGGACACTGAAGCTTTCTTT	CASSSLGGSDMDTEAFF
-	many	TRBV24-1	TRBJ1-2	TGTGCCACCAGTGATTTAGGGACCTCGTATGGCTACACCTTC	CATSDLGTSYGYTF
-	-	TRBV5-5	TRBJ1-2	TGTGCCAGCAGCCACTCGGGAGGGGACTATGGCTACACCTTC	CASSHSGGDYGYTF
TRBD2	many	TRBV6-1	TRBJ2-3	TGTGCCAGCGGGAGGGGTACGGGCCGCACAGATACGCAGTATTTT	CASGRGTGRTDTQYF
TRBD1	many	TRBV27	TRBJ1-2	TGTGCCAGCGCAAGGTTGAGGGGGCTGAGTGGGAACTATGGCTACACCTTC	CASARLRGLSGNYGYTF
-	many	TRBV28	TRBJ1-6	TGTGCCAGCAGTGGGAGCTCCTATAATTCACCCCTCCACTTT	CASSGSSYNSPLHF
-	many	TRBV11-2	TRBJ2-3	TGTGCCAGCAGCTTCGCCTACGGGATCACTAGCACAGATACGCAGTATTTT	CASSFAYGITSTDTQYF
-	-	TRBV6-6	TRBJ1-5	TGTGCCAGCAGTTACTCGACGGTAGTGGGAAATCAGCCCCAGCATTTT	CASSYSTVVGNQPQHF
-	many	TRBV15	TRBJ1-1	TGTGCCACCAGCTTGTGGCGCATGAACACTGAAGCTTTCTTT	CATSLWRMNTEAFF
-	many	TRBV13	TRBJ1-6	TGTGCCAGCAGCTTAAAAACAGGCGTTTCACCCCTCCACTTT	CASSLKTGVSPLHF
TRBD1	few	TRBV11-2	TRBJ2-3	TGTGCCAGCAGCACAGACAGGGGGCGCGGGACAGATACGCAGTATTTT	CASSTDRGRGTDTQYF
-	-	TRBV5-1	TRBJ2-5	TGCGCCAGCAGCTTGGCTCAGGGGACCGACGGGGAGACCCAGTACTTC	CASSLAQGTDGETQYF
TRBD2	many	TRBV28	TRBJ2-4	TGTGCCAGCAGTCCCACTAGCGGGGGACGACAAAACATTCAGTACTTC	CASSPTSGGRQNIQYF
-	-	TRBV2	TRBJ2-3	TGTGCCAGCAGTGATAGGATAGCAGATACGCAGTATTTT	CASSDRIADTQYF
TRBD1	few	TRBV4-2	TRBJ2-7	TGTGCCAGCAGCCAAGAAAACAGGGGACCCTACGAGCAGTACTTC	CASSQENRGPYEQYF
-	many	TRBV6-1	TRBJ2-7	TGTGCCAGCAGTCCTGGGCTCGTCGCGGGAATGTCCTACGAGCAGTACTTC	CASSPGLVAGMSYEQYF
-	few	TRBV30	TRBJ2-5	TGTGCCTGGAGTGTACCGTCGGGGGAGACCCAGTACTTC	CAWSVPSGETQYF
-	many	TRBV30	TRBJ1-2	TGTGCCTCCGCCCTCAAGGATCCTAACTATGGCTACACCTTC	CASALKDPNYGYTF
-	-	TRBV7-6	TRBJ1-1	TGTGCCAGCAGCTTATCCTCTGCGGACACTGAAGCTTTCTTT	CASSLSSADTEAFF
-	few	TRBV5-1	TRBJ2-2	TGCGCCAGCAGCCCCTTCATGAACACCGGGGAGCTGTTTTTT	CASSPFMNTGELFF
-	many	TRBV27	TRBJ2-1	TGTGCCAGCAGTCCCCGGAACAACAATGAGCAGTTCTTC	CASSPRNNNEQFF
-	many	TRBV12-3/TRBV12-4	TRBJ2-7	TGTGCCAGCAGTTCCCCCGGGGTTCCTTGGAAGCAGTACTTC	CASSSPGVPWKQYF
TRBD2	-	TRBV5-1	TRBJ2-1	TGCGCCAGCAGCATACCGGGAGGTCATGAGCAGTTCTTC	CASSIPGGHEQFF
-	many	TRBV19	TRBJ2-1	TGTGCCAGTAGTATTGGTCATCCCGACGGGCAGTTCTTC	CASSIGHPDGQFF
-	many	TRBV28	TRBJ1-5	TGTGCCAGCATCCCAGACCTAAGCAATCAGCCCCAGCATTTT	CASIPDLSNQPQHF
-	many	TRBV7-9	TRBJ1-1	TGTGCCAGCAGCTTAGCGGGTAAGGAGATGCAGCTAGAAGCTTTCTTT	CASSLAGKEMQLEAFF
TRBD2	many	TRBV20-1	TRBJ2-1	TGCAGTGCTAGATTAGCGGGAGTGGGGTCCTACAATGAGCAGTTCTTC	CSARLAGVGSYNEQFF
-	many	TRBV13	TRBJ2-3	TGTGCCAGCAGCTTAGTAAGGGGGGCGGATACGCAGTATTTT	CASSLVRGADTQYF
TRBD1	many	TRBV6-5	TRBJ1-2	TGTGCCAGCAGTTATTACGGACAGGGGGCTGGAGGCTACACCTTC	CASSYYGQGAGGYTF
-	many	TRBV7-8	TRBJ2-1	TGTGCCAGCAGCTTAGTTTTTGTGTCTGGTGGTGAGCAGTTCTTC	CASSLVFVSGGEQFF
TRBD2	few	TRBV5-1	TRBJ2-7	TGCGCCAGCAGCACCGGACTAGCGGGCGACAACGAGCAGTACTTC	CASSTGLAGDNEQYF
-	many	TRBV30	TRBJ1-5	TGTGCCTGGAGCCTTTTTAATCAGCCCCAGCATTTT	CAWSLFNQPQHF
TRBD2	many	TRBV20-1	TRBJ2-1	TGCAGTGCCCTCTCCAGCGGGAGGGGGTCCTACAATGAGCAGTTCTTC	CSALSSGRGSYNEQFF
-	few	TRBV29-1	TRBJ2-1	TGCAGCGTCCCCGGGACCCAGTACAATGAGCAGTTCTTC	CSVPGTQYNEQFF
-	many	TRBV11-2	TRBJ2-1	TGTGCCAGCAGCTTAGGTGGGTACAGGGACCCCTACAATGAGCAGTTCTTC	CASSLGGYRDPYNEQFF
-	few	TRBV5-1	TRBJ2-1	TGCGCCAGCAGCGTGACACCGCCGGGTGAGCAGTTCTTC	CASSVTPPGEQFF
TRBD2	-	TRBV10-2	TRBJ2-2	TGCGCCAGCGTGAGGGAAGGACTAGCCGACACCGGGGAGCTGTTTTTT	CASVREGLADTGELFF
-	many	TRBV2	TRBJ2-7	TGTGCCAGCAGTGTAGCGGTAGTAACAGGCAAGCAGTACTTC	CASSVAVVTGKQYF
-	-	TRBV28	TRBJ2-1	TGTGCCAGCAGTTCGAGAGGGGGACTCTACAATGAGCAGTTCTTC	CASSSRGGLYNEQFF